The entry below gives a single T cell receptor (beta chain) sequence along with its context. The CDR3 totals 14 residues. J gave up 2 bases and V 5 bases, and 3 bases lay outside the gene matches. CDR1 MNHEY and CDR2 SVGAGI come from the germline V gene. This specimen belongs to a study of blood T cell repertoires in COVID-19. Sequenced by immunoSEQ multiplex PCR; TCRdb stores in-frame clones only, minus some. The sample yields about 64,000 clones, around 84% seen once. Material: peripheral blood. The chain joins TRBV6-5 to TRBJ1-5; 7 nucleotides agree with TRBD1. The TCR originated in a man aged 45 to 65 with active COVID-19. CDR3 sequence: CASSPDRGNQPQHF. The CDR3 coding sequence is TGTGCCAGCAGTCCCGACAGGGGCAATCAGCCCCAGCATTTT.